Presented here are 32 T cell receptor beta chains from one specimen sequenced in a study of shared T cell receptors in the human thymus. The assay was immunoSEQ multiplex PCR, and TCRdb's table has in-frame clones only and misses some. Of about 710,000 clones in the sample, roughly 86% are singletons; the top ten hold roughly 0.0089%. This sample also appeared in a second study, on human thymus T cells.

The specimen was thymocytes. Source of these receptors: a boy under three years old with a congenital heart defect.

This chain connects TRBV28 to TRBJ1-5; perhaps TRBD1 as D (6 bases). Germline lookup yields CDR1 MDHEN and CDR2 SYDVKM. V lost 3 bases and J 8 bases, leaving 11 bases between the germline ends. The CDR3 has 13 residues. The DNA of the CDR3 is TGTGCCAGCAGTTTGCCCGAGGGGGAGCCCCAGCATTTT. It is translated as CASSLPEGEPQHF. Based on the CDR3 plus reference TRBV28 and TRBJ1-5, the full variable domain is DVKVTQSSRYLVKRTGEKVFLECVQDMDHENMFWYRQDPGLGLRLIYFSYDVKMKEKGDIPEGYSVSREKKERFSLILESASTNQTSMYLCASSLPEGEPQHFGDGTRLSIL.

The chain uses TRBV28 and TRBJ2-7, with a tentative D call TRBD1 (6 bases). CDR1 MDHEN and CDR2 SYDVKM come from the germline V gene. V lost 0 bases, J lost 3 bases, and 18 bases lay in between. The CDR3 is made up of 17 amino acids. The CDR3 loop reads CASSLWVGRGSFYEQYF. CDR3 DNA sequence: TGTGCCAGCAGTTTATGGGTGGGCAGGGGCTCCTTCTACGAGCAGTACTTC.

The chain employs TRBV28 and TRBJ1-1; D possibly corresponds to TRBD1 (5 bases). Trimming shortened V by 4 bases and J by 3 bases, and 6 bases separated the two germline ends. CDR3 length: 12 amino acids. Germline assignment: CDR1 MDHEN and CDR2 SYDVKM. The CDR3 loop is CASSSGHTEAFF. Here the CDR3 DNA reads TGTGCCAGCAGTTCAGGGCACACTGAAGCTTTCTTT.

V is TRBV28 and J is TRBJ1-5; 10 nucleotides agree with TRBD1. The CDR3 is 19 amino acids. Losses at the gene ends were 5 bases for V and 6 bases for J; bases not matched to a gene: 19. Germline CDR1 MDHEN, CDR2 SYDVKM. The CDR3 coding sequence is TGTGCCAGCAGTCTTACCCTTCTCCGGGACAGGGGTCGGTTTCAGCCCCAGCATTTT. Its translation: CASSLTLLRDRGRFQPQHF.

The rearrangement uses TRBV5-1 and TRBJ2-7; D perhaps matches TRBD2 (6 bases). Per germline, CDR1 SGHRS and CDR2 YFSETQ. The CDR3 totals 17 residues. The V end was cut by 0 bases, the J end by 0 bases, with 16 bases between. For the CDR3, the DNA is TGCGCCAGCAGCTTGGCCCGGCTAGCGAGGAGCTCCTACGAGCAGTACTTC. It encodes CASSLARLARSSYEQYF.

CDR3 protein: CASSPRPGEGYEQYF. The CDR3 DNA sequence: TGCGCCAGCAGCCCCCGCCCGGGGGAGGGCTACGAGCAGTACTTC. The rearrangement joins TRBV4-1 to TRBJ2-7, with 7 bases that match TRBD2. This CDR3 has 15 amino acids. V gave up 4 bases and J gave up 3 bases; unmatched junction bases: 9. The germline V gene encodes CDR1 MGHRA and CDR2 YSYEKL.

The gene calls are TRBV14 and TRBJ2-7; 7 bases fit TRBD1. CDR3 length: 14 amino acids. Germline-derived CDR1 and CDR2 are SGHDN and FVKESK. The ends lost 3 bases at V and 3 bases at J; junction bases unmatched: 5. The CDR3 DNA sequence: TGTGCCAGCAGCCACGGACAGGTGCTCTACGAGCAGTACTTC. Protein sequence: CASSHGQVLYEQYF. The full variable domain, its missing parts supplied by reference TRBV14 and TRBJ2-7, is EAGVTQFPSHSVIEKGQTVTLRCDPISGHDNLYWYRRVMGKEIKFLLHFVKESKQDESGMPNNRFLAERTGGTYSTLKVQPAELEDSGVYFCASSHGQVLYEQYFGPGTRLTVT.

Comment on this clone: An end of the junction differs from the germline gene, which may be a read error. The same CDR3 can be traced to other DNA sequences in this sample. The rearrangement uses TRBV6-5 and TRBJ1-2; the D gene is possibly TRBD1 (5 bases). The CDR3 is 14 amino acids. In germline, CDR1 is MNHEY, CDR2 SVGAGI. The CDR3 bases are TGCGCCAGCAGTTACACGGCAGGGAGGCGAGGCTACACCTTC. Translating gives CASSYTAGRRGYTF.

The chain couples TRBV7-9 to TRBJ1-2; D gene unclear. The CDR3 consists of 14 residues. The germline CDR1 and CDR2 sequences are SEHNR and FQNEAQ (reference sequence). Trimming removed 1 base from V and 0 bases from J, with 6 bases in between. The CDR3 region has the DNA TGTGCCAGCAGCTTAGGAGGGACTAACTATGGCTACACCTTC. Translated, it gives CASSLGGTNYGYTF. Full variable domain (rest looked up from reference TRBV7-9 and TRBJ1-2): DTGVSQNPRHKITKRGQNVTFRCDPISEHNRLYWYRQTLGQGPEFLTYFQNEAQLEKSRLLSDRFSAERPKGSFSTLEIQRTEQGDSAMYLCASSLGGTNYGYTFGSGTRLTVV.

The chain employs TRBV27 and TRBJ1-5, with 7 positions matching TRBD1. Germline CDR1 and CDR2: MNHEY and SMNVEV (reference sequence). V shed 5 bases, J shed 5 bases, and the junction held 6 bases outside the gene matches. The CDR3 extends over 14 amino acids. The CDR3 DNA reads TGTGCCAGCAGTCGACAGGGATGGGATCAGCCCCAGCATTTT. This gives the protein CASSRQGWDQPQHF.

The V call is TRBV6-5, the J call TRBJ1-2, with D unresolved. Trimming took off 8 bases at V and 0 bases at J, with 16 bases between the two ends. In germline, CDR1 is MNHEY, CDR2 SVGAGI. The CDR3 totals 15 residues. The CDR3 sequence: CASRRGFSANYGYTF. The CDR3 bases are TGTGCCAGCCGACGAGGGTTTTCAGCTAACTATGGCTACACCTTC.

V usage is TRBV9 and J usage is TRBJ1-1; 8 bases match TRBD1. CDR3 size: 15 residues. V lost 4 bases to trimming and J lost 1 base; unmatched junction nucleotides: 6. Germline V gene sequence: CDR1 SGDLS, CDR2 YYNGEE. CDR3 bases: TGTGCCAGCAGCATGGGACAGGAGAAGAACACTGAAGCTTTCTTT. This codes for CASSMGQEKNTEAFF.

This rearrangement joins TRBV9 to TRBJ2-2; a possible D gene is TRBD2 (7 bases). From germline, CDR1 is SGDLS and CDR2 YYNGEE. V shed 1 base and J shed 3 bases, with 10 bases lying between them. The CDR3 extends over 15 amino acids. Here the CDR3 reads CASSVRGADTGELFF. CDR3 bases: TGTGCCAGCAGCGTACGGGGGGCTGACACCGGGGAGCTGTTTTTT.

The J gene is TRBJ1-4, the V gene TRBV29-1; D not resolved. CDR1 and CDR2 from the germline V gene are SQVTM and ANQGSEA. The CDR3 is 13 amino acids. V shed 4 bases and J shed 5 bases, with 11 bases lying between them. The CDR3 reads CSVVDQSNEKLFF. For the CDR3, the DNA is TGCAGCGTTGTAGACCAGTCCAATGAAAAACTGTTTTTT.

The chain uses TRBV27 and TRBJ1-1, with 9 bases fitting TRBD1. This CDR3 has 14 amino acids. From germline, CDR1 is MNHEY and CDR2 SMNVEV (reference sequence). Unmatched junction bases numbered 5, after V lost 8 bases and J lost 1 base. The CDR3: CASVQGQGNTEAFF. The DNA for the CDR3 is TGTGCCAGCGTACAGGGACAGGGGAACACTGAAGCTTTCTTT.

The CDR3: CASSQDRGQVVETQYF. The CDR3 DNA is TGCGCCAGCAGCCAAGATAGGGGGCAGGTTGTAGAGACCCAGTACTTC. The J gene is TRBJ2-5, the V gene TRBV4-3; 7 bases map to TRBD1. CDR3 length equals 16 residues. From germline, CDR1 is LGHNA and CDR2 YSLEER. After removal of 0 bases from V and 4 bases from J, the junction contained 8 bases not matched to a gene.

The V gene is TRBV4-3, the J gene TRBJ2-7; TRBD2 is a possible D gene (5 bases). The CDR3 extends over 15 amino acids. Trimming shortened V by 1 base and J by 0 bases, and 10 bases separated the two germline ends. Germline V lookup: CDR1 LGHNA, CDR2 YSLEER. The CDR3 sequence is CASSQVRGNSYEQYF. Written as DNA, the CDR3 is TGCGCCAGCAGCCAAGTGCGAGGGAACTCCTACGAGCAGTACTTC.

The chain uses TRBV28 and TRBJ2-7, with TRBD1 as a possible D gene (6 bases). CDR3 length: 15 residues. Trimming took off 6 bases at V and 1 base at J, with 16 bases between the two ends. Germline-derived CDR1 and CDR2 are MDHEN and SYDVKM. The DNA of the CDR3 is TGTGCCAGCAGCCCCGGACAGCGATCTTCCTACGAGCAGTACTTC. Protein product: CASSPGQRSSYEQYF.

The chain combines TRBV5-5 with TRBJ2-7; D not resolved. The V and J ends lost 0 bases and 2 bases respectively, with 15 bases between them. The CDR3 is 16 residues long. Germline V lookup: CDR1 SGHKS, CDR2 YYEKEE (reference sequence). This CDR3 reads CASSLVLRFVPYEQYF. The CDR3 DNA reads as TGTGCCAGCAGCTTGGTATTGCGCTTTGTCCCCTACGAGCAGTACTTC.

The CDR3 sequence is CASSFISGNTIYF. DNA of the CDR3: TGTGCCAGCAGCTTCATCTCTGGAAACACCATATATTTT. The rearrangement links TRBV5-6 to TRBJ1-3; D gene uncertain. The CDR3 spans 13 residues. V was cut by 2 bases and J by 0 bases, with 3 bases left in between. The germline gives CDR1 SGHDT, CDR2 YYEEEE. The complete variable domain, with remaining parts taken from reference TRBV5-6 and TRBJ1-3, reads DAGVTQSPTHLIKTRGQQVTLRCSPKSGHDTVSWYQQALGQGPQFIFQYYEEEERQRGNFPDRFSGHQFPNYSSELNVNALLLGDSALYLCASSFISGNTIYFGEGSWLTVV.

This clone has only one observation. The J gene is TRBJ2-6, the V gene TRBV11-2; 7 bases fit TRBD2. V was pared by 1 base and J by 2 bases, with 8 bases of the junction left unmatched. This CDR3 region has 18 residues. Germline V CDR1 and CDR2: SGHAT, FQNNGV. CDR3 in DNA: TGTGCCAGCAGCTTAGTAGGGAGGGGTGTGGCTGGGGCCAACGTCCTGACTTTC. Residues: CASSLVGRGVAGANVLTF.

The genes are TRBV4-3 and TRBJ2-7; tentative D call: TRBD2 (5 bases). CDR3 size: 15 residues. CDR1 and CDR2 (germline): LGHNA, YSLEER. Trimming took 1 base from V and 0 from J, leaving 10 bases between them. The CDR3: CASSQGGALSYEQYF. CDR3 nucleotide sequence: TGCGCCAGCAGCCAAGGGGGAGCCCTCTCCTACGAGCAGTACTTC.

The chain links TRBV7-2 to TRBJ1-4; the match to TRBD1 covers 7 bases. Germline CDR1 is SGHTA and CDR2 is FQGNSA. The CDR3 totals 15 residues. With V trimmed by 3 bases and J by 8 bases, 9 bases remained unmatched. The CDR3 sequence is CASSFQGGVGEKLFF. The CDR3 nucleotides read TGTGCCAGCAGCTTCCAGGGGGGAGTGGGAGAAAAACTGTTTTTT.

The chain is built from TRBV28 and TRBJ1-6, with D perhaps matching TRBD1 (5 bases). CDR1 is MDHEN and CDR2 is SYDVKM in the germline V gene. Trimming took 10 bases from V and 5 from J, leaving 18 bases between them. This CDR3 is built from 15 residues. The CDR3 loop is CATTTGGTNNSPLHF. The CDR3 DNA follows: TGTGCCACCACGACGGGGGGAACTAATAATTCACCCCTCCACTTT.

CDR3 coding DNA: TGTGCCAGCAGCCCCCGTCGGCAGGGTTACGATCAGCCCCAGCATTTT. The encoded protein is CASSPRRQGYDQPQHF. The chain employs TRBV5-6 and TRBJ1-5; tentatively, D is TRBD1 (5 bases). The CDR3 runs 16 residues. The V gene lost 4 bases and the J gene lost 5 bases, with 19 bases spanning the gap. Germline V gene data show CDR1 as SGHDT and CDR2 as YYEEEE.

This clone was seen a single time. CDR3 in DNA: TGTGCCAGCAGCCGGGGTACGGGGGAGGGAAGGAGCAACACTGAAGCTTTCTTT. Its translation: CASSRGTGEGRSNTEAFF. The chain carries TRBV7-6 and TRBJ1-1, with D possibly matching TRBD1 (5 bases). V was pared by 5 bases and J by 2 bases, with 24 bases between. In germline, CDR1 is SGHVS, CDR2 FNYEAQ. The CDR3 is 18 residues long.

The J gene is TRBJ2-1, the V gene TRBV4-3; D is unclear. Germline CDR1 and CDR2: LGHNA and YSLEER. The CDR3 is 15 amino acids. Deletions cut 2 bases from V and 4 bases from J, with 12 bases between. The DNA of the CDR3 is TGCGCCAGCAGCCAAAGCGATCAGAGATACAATGAGCAGTTCTTC. As protein: CASSQSDQRYNEQFF.

This chain links TRBV29-1 with TRBJ2-5; TRBD1 matches 8 bases. Looked up from germline, CDR1 is SQVTM and CDR2 is ANQGSEA. This CDR3 has 15 residues. The V gene end was trimmed by 4 bases and the J gene end by 3 bases; junction bases not matched to a gene: 10. CDR3 bases: TGCAGCGTTGTGCGTGTGGACAGGGATGAAGAGACCCAGTACTTC. It encodes CSVVRVDRDEETQYF.

This rearrangement joins TRBV2 to TRBJ2-5; 13 nucleotides match TRBD2. Germline V gene data show CDR1 as SNHLY and CDR2 as FYNNEI. The CDR3 length is 16 residues. V shed 5 bases, J shed 4 bases, and the junction held 7 bases outside the gene matches. The CDR3 protein is CASSLGTSGKSETQYF. CDR3 sequence (DNA): TGTGCCAGCAGTCTGGGGACTAGCGGGAAATCAGAGACCCAGTACTTC. The variable domain in full, completed from reference TRBV2 and TRBJ2-5, reads EPEVTQTPSHQVTQMGQEVILRCVPISNHLYFYWYRQILGQKVEFLVSFYNNEISEKSEIFDDQFSVERPDGSNFTLKIRSTKLEDSAMYFCASSLGTSGKSETQYFGPGTRLLVL.

There are a few counts of this clone. V gene TRBV28 combines with J gene TRBJ1-1, with 12 bases identical to TRBD1. The CDR3 has 14 amino acids. From germline, CDR1 is MDHEN and CDR2 SYDVKM. V lost 5 bases to trimming and J lost 7 bases; unmatched junction nucleotides: 5. In DNA form, the CDR3 reads TGTGCCAGCAGTGGGGACAGGGGGCTTGGTGAAGCTTTCTTT. The encoded protein is CASSGDRGLGEAFF.

This chain joins TRBV28 and TRBJ2-7; 9 nucleotides match TRBD2. The germline CDR1 and CDR2 sequences are MDHEN and SYDVKM. Trimming cost V 2 bases and J 1 base; bases outside gene matches: 6. The CDR3 loop spans 16 amino acids. CDR3 sequence (DNA): TGTGCCAGCAGTTTAATGGGGCTAGCGGGGTCCTACGAGCAGTACTTC. Protein: CASSLMGLAGSYEQYF.

The chain's CDR3 is CASSPTSLSEQYF. As DNA, the CDR3 is TGTGCCAGCAGCCCGACTAGTCTCTCCGAGCAGTACTTC. V and J are TRBV11-2 and TRBJ2-7; TRBD2 might be the D (6 bases). The CDR3 sequence is 13 residues long. V was cut by 5 bases and J by 6 bases, with 14 bases left in between. The germline V gene encodes CDR1 SGHAT and CDR2 FQNNGV.